What follows describes a single T cell receptor beta chain. CDR1 and CDR2 from the germline V gene are SGHNT and YYREEE (reference sequence). V lost 0 bases and J lost 6, with 22 bases in between. The CDR3 is 17 amino acids. This specimen belongs to a study of T cell changes during pregnancy in multiple sclerosis. Profiled with immunoSEQ multiplex PCR; TCRdb holds only in-frame clones, not every one. The profile shows 25,000 to 35,000 clones, 89% of them singletons. The specimen was CD8+ T cells from peripheral blood mononuclear cells, collected in the second trimester of pregnancy. The J gene is TRBJ2-7, the V gene TRBV5-4; possibly TRBD1 for D (7 bases). This receptor was identified in a female donor with multiple sclerosis, enrolled in a pregnancy study. The CDR3 sequence is CASSLGAGGGYSGEQYF. CDR3 sequence (DNA): TGTGCCAGCAGCTTGGGGGCAGGGGGAGGTTATTCGGGCGAGCAGTACTTC.